This entry is about one TCR beta chain. This sample stems from a study of blood T cell repertoires in COVID-19. Turning to the study itself: COVID-19 samples collected from the United States, Italy and Spain covered acute and convalescent phases. PBMCs, B-cell-depleted T cells, or T cells provided the cDNA or gDNA that made up the material.

This CDR3 has 15 amino acids. V was pared by 4 bases and J by 0 bases, with 10 bases between. Germline V gives CDR1 SGHDN, CDR2 FVKESK. The authors' processing: Reference gene primer amplification yielded estimated nucleated cell counts. The data were produced by immunoSEQ multiplex PCR, yet TCRdb's version contains in-frame clones alone and is incomplete. That table is the source of V, J and clone size, and D and trimming were worked out from the DNA. Of about 230,000 clones listed, 75% to 85% are singletons. The sequence came from a woman between 50 and 59 years old with acute or convalescent COVID-19. The sequencing sample was made of peripheral blood. The chain has TRBV14 and TRBJ1-3, with TRBD1 as a possible D gene (5 bases). CDR3 in amino acids: CASSLGLNSGNTIYF. The CDR3 nucleotides are TGTGCCAGCAGCCTGGGACTCAACTCTGGAAACACCATATATTTT. Full variable domain (outside the CDR3, taken from reference TRBV14 and TRBJ1-3): EAGVTQFPSHSVIEKGQTVTLRCDPISGHDNLYWYRRVMGKEIKFLLHFVKESKQDESGMPNNRFLAERTGGTYSTLKVQPAELEDSGVYFCASSLGLNSGNTIYFGEGSWLTVV.